The 27 T cell receptor beta chains listed next were all sequenced from one sample in a study of T cells after yellow fever vaccination. TCRdb processed the 5' RACE reads anew with MiXCR; each CDR3 protein has one entry. Here the sample spans approximately 450,000 distinct CDR3 sequences, roughly a sixth being singletons. Sequenced material: PBMCs, taken before the yellow fever booster vaccination. These receptors originate from a man between 18 and 29 years old who received the YFV17D yellow fever vaccine.

This clonotype was seen a few times. The chain couples TRBV10-3 to TRBJ2-3; D unclear. V was cut by 3 bases and J by 5 bases, with 9 bases left in between. The CDR3 consists of 13 residues. CDR1 and CDR2 (germline): ENHRY, SYGVKD. The CDR3 protein is CAISDTTRDTQYF. The CDR3 DNA sequence: TGTGCCATCAGTGACACGACGAGAGATACGCAGTATTTT.

The chain uses TRBV6-5 and TRBJ2-3; D perhaps matches TRBD2 (6 bases). Germline-derived CDR1 and CDR2 are MNHEY and SVGAGI. CDR3 length: 14 residues. Deletions cut 8 bases from V and 0 bases from J, with 12 bases between. CDR3 sequence reads: CASGRRESTDTQYF. CDR3 nucleotide sequence: TGTGCCAGCGGCCGACGGGAGAGCACAGATACGCAGTATTTT.

This clonotype appeared many times. The chain carries TRBV11-2 and TRBJ2-7; 7 nucleotides align to TRBD1. Germline CDR1 SGHAT, CDR2 FQNNGV. The CDR3 spans 15 residues. Germline trimming cut 1 base from V and 2 bases from J; bases unmatched to any gene: 5. The CDR3, as DNA: TGTGCCAGCAGCTTAGGCTCAGGGACAGCCTACGAGCAGTACGTC. Residues: CASSLGSGTAYEQYV.

In this sample, this clonotype turned up a few times. This chain joins TRBV29-1 and TRBJ1-1; weak D call: TRBD1 (5 bases). V lost 2 bases to trimming and J lost 2 bases, with 24 bases between them. Germline CDR1 and CDR2: SQVTM and ANQGSEA. The length of the CDR3 is 18 residues. The CDR3 DNA reads as TGCAGCGTTGAACCAGCGGGGACCCATAGGGCGGGAAACACTGAAGCTTTCTTT. Residues: CSVEPAGTHRAGNTEAFF. Full variable domain (outside the CDR3, taken from reference TRBV29-1 and TRBJ1-1): SAVISQKPSRDICQRGTSLTIQCQVDSQVTMMFWYRQQPGQSLTLIATANQGSEATYESGFVIDKFPISRPNLTFSTLTVSNMSPEDSSIYLCSVEPAGTHRAGNTEAFFGQGTRLTVV.

This clonotype has a handful of counts. V is TRBV29-1 and J is TRBJ2-7, with D possibly called TRBD1 or TRBD2 (5 bases each). The CDR3 is made up of 13 amino acids. CDR1 SQVTM and CDR2 ANQGSEA come from the germline V gene. V dropped 5 bases and J dropped 2 bases, with 13 bases sitting between them. CDR3 DNA: TGCAGCGTTCCCAGGGAGAATACCTACGAGCAGTACTTC. Its protein is CSVPRENTYEQYF.

This chain uses TRBV4-3 with TRBJ2-3; 10 nucleotides align to TRBD2. CDR1 is LGHNA, CDR2 YSLEER, per germline. Trimming cost V 3 bases and J 3 bases; bases outside gene matches: 6. The CDR3 loop spans 16 amino acids. CDR3 coding DNA: TGCGCCAGCAGCCAGGAGCGGGGGGGAGGTACAGATACGCAGTATTTT. Amino acid sequence: CASSQERGGGTDTQYF.

In this sample, this clonotype turned up a few times. This chain links TRBV9 with TRBJ2-4; D may match TRBD1 or TRBD2 (6 bases each). Trimming pared 3 bases from V and 7 bases from J, leaving 17 bases between. The CDR3 totals 15 residues. Looked up from germline, CDR1 is SGDLS and CDR2 is YYNGEE. CDR3 sequence reads: CASSAGRTVMNIQYF. CDR3 nucleotide sequence: TGTGCCAGCAGCGCGGGGAGGACAGTTATGAACATTCAGTACTTC.

The CDR3 loop reads CSVSGTSGYEQYF. CDR3 DNA sequence: TGCAGCGTCTCCGGGACTAGCGGATACGAGCAGTACTTC. The chain uses TRBV29-1 and TRBJ2-7; TRBD2 matches 11 bases. Germline lookup yields CDR1 SQVTM and CDR2 ANQGSEA. With 6 bases clipped from V and 4 bases from J, the junction kept 5 bases outside the gene matches. The CDR3 has 13 amino acids.

This clonotype came up a few times. The chain combines TRBV5-6 with TRBJ1-2; the D is unclear. The germline V gene encodes CDR1 SGHDT and CDR2 YYEEEE. Trimming cost V 1 base and J 7 bases, with 11 bases left between them. The CDR3 is 13 amino acids. CDR3 DNA: TGTGCCAGCAGCTTGACGCCCACGGCTGGCTACACCTTC. It codes for CASSLTPTAGYTF.

The chain employs TRBV6-2 or TRBV6-3 and TRBJ1-1; D call uncertain. Germline V lookup: CDR1 MNHEY, CDR2 SVGEGT. V lost 5 bases to trimming and J lost 0 bases, with 10 bases between them. CDR3 length: 14 residues. The DNA of the CDR3 is TGTGCCAGCAGTCTTATGGGGATGAACACTGAAGCTTTCTTT. It encodes CASSLMGMNTEAFF.

The chain joins TRBV27 to TRBJ2-4; D call uncertain. Germline CDR1 and CDR2: MNHEY and SMNVEV (reference sequence). This CDR3 is 13 amino acids long. V was shortened by 3 bases and J by 11 bases, with 14 bases between the two germline ends. Here the CDR3 DNA reads TGTGCCAGCAGTTTTGGGCCCGGACCCCTTCAGTACTTC. Translated: CASSFGPGPLQYF.

This clonotype was counted only a few times. The gene calls are TRBV24-1 and TRBJ2-7, with D possibly being TRBD1 or TRBD2 (5 bases each). Between the trimmed V and J ends, which lost 5 bases and 2 bases, there was a span of 9 bases. Germline loops: CDR1 KGHDR, CDR2 SFDVKD. This CDR3 is 13 amino acids long. CDR3 region: CATSGGETYEQYV. The CDR3 bases are TGTGCCACCAGTGGAGGGGAGACCTACGAGCAGTACGTC.

The chain couples TRBV20-1 to TRBJ2-3; 10 positions agree with TRBD2. J gave up 4 bases and V 2 bases, and 3 bases lay outside the gene matches. This CDR3 is built from 14 residues. Germline CDR1 reads DFQATT; CDR2 reads SNEGSKA (reference sequence). The CDR3 region has the DNA TGCAGTGCTAGACCAGCGGGGGGGCCAGATACGCAGTATTTT. Translation gives CSARPAGGPDTQYF.

J is TRBJ2-1 and V is TRBV5-6; D unresolved. V was pared by 1 base and J by 10 bases, with 12 bases between. Per the germline V gene, CDR1 is SGHDT and CDR2 is YYEEEE. This CDR3 is 13 amino acids long. The DNA of the CDR3 is TGTGCCAGCAGCTTGAGTATGGTGTACGAGCAGTTCTTC. The encoded protein is CASSLSMVYEQFF.

This clonotype was found many times. The V gene is TRBV5-1, the J gene TRBJ2-1; D remains ambiguous. This CDR3 contains 15 residues. CDR1 and CDR2 (germline): SGHRS, YFSETQ. V dropped 0 bases and J dropped 4 bases, with 11 bases sitting between them. The CDR3 region is CASSLGAGTYNEQFF. In DNA, the CDR3 is TGCGCCAGCAGCTTGGGGGCAGGAACTTACAATGAGCAGTTCTTC.

There are many counts of this clonotype. The chain recombines TRBV6-5 with TRBJ1-2; D remains ambiguous. Between the trimmed V and J ends, which lost 6 bases and 6 bases, there was a span of 5 bases. The CDR3 is 10 amino acids. Germline loops: CDR1 MNHEY, CDR2 SVGAGI. The CDR3 reads CASRGDGYTF. As DNA, the CDR3 is TGTGCCAGCAGGGGAGATGGCTACACCTTC.

This clonotype was observed a few times. This sequence joins TRBV6-5 and TRBJ1-6; maybe TRBD1 (6 bases). The V gene lost 6 bases and the J gene lost 5 bases, with 17 bases spanning the gap. This CDR3 spans 16 amino acids. Germline V gene data show CDR1 as MNHEY and CDR2 as SVGAGI. The CDR3 DNA follows: TGTGCCAGCAGCCGACGGGCGGGGGCTGATAATTCACCCCTCCACTTT. Its protein is CASSRRAGADNSPLHF.

This clonotype has a handful of counts. The chain employs TRBV7-2 and TRBJ2-2, with D perhaps being TRBD1 or TRBD2 (5 bases each). This CDR3 spans 14 amino acids. Germline values: CDR1 SGHTA, CDR2 FQGNSA. Deletions cut 1 base from V and 6 bases from J, with 9 bases between. CDR3 DNA: TGTGCCAGCAGCTTAGGAATGGGGGCCGGGGAGCTGTTTTTT. Residues: CASSLGMGAGELFF.

This clonotype was seen more than once but under ten times. The chain has TRBV7-3 and TRBJ1-1; D not certain. There are 13 residues in the CDR3. The V gene lost 5 bases and the J gene lost 8 bases, with 15 bases spanning the gap. Germline CDR1 is SGHTA and CDR2 is FQGTGA. For the CDR3, the DNA is TGTGCCAGCAGCCCCCCGGGATCAATGGAAGCTTTCTTT. Protein sequence: CASSPPGSMEAFF.

The J gene is TRBJ2-6, the V gene TRBV20-1; D gene unclear. V was shortened by 4 bases and J by 4 bases, with 5 bases between the two germline ends. The germline V gene encodes CDR1 DFQATT and CDR2 SNEGSKA (reference sequence). This CDR3 is 12 amino acids long. CDR3 sequence (DNA): TGCAGTGCTAAACCCGGGGCCAACGTCCTGACTTTC. The encoded protein is CSAKPGANVLTF.

This rearrangement joins TRBV5-1 to TRBJ2-2; D is possibly TRBD1 (5 bases). Germline-derived CDR1 and CDR2 are SGHRS and YFSETQ. The CDR3 is 14 residues long. Between the trimmed V and J ends, which lost 1 base and 10 bases, there was a span of 14 bases. This CDR3 is CASSLFDSVEELFF. CDR3 sequence (DNA): TGCGCCAGCAGCTTGTTTGACAGTGTGGAGGAGCTGTTTTTT.

Here the CDR3 reads CASSLTITYNEQFF. DNA of the CDR3: TGCGCCAGCAGCCTGACAATCACGTACAATGAGCAGTTCTTC. This rearrangement joins TRBV5-1 to TRBJ2-1; no reliable D call. The CDR3 totals 14 residues. V was clipped by 4 bases and J by 4 bases, with 12 bases between them. The V gene's germline CDR1 is SGHRS and CDR2 YFSETQ.

This clonotype has a handful of counts. The CDR3 loop is CASSCRARSGYV. The DNA of the CDR3 is TGTGCCAGCAGTTGTCGGGCCCGGAGTGGGTACGTC. The chain couples TRBV28 to TRBJ2-7; no definite D call. CDR1 and CDR2 from the germline V gene are MDHEN and SYDVKM. V lost 4 bases and J 12 bases, leaving 16 bases between the germline ends. This CDR3 is built from 12 residues.

J is TRBJ2-7 and V is TRBV12-3 or TRBV12-4, with TRBD2 matching over 11 bases. V dropped 6 bases and J dropped 6; count of bases not matched to a gene: 7. This CDR3 is 14 amino acids long. CDR3 sequence (DNA): TGTGCCAGCAGCATTAGCGGGGGGGCCCTCGAGCAGTACTTC. Its protein product is CASSISGGALEQYF.

The genes are TRBV12-3 or TRBV12-4 and TRBJ1-5, with no clear D. The CDR3 extends over 13 amino acids. Between the trimmed V and J ends, which lost 5 bases and 1 base, there was a span of 6 bases. The CDR3 DNA is TGTGCCAGCAGTCGATTGAGCAATCAGCCCCAGCATTTT. Amino acids: CASSRLSNQPQHF.

This clonotype was seen a handful of times. The chain links TRBV6-5 to TRBJ1-1; 7 bases fit TRBD1. Germline assignment: CDR1 MNHEY and CDR2 SVGAGI. J gave up 10 bases and V 6 bases, and 14 bases lay outside the gene matches. The CDR3 sequence is 14 residues long. This CDR3 reads CASSLREGGVAAFF. The CDR3 DNA reads as TGTGCCAGCAGCCTAAGGGAAGGGGGCGTCGCAGCTTTCTTT.

The J gene is TRBJ2-3, the V gene TRBV9; TRBD2 agrees at 11 bases. The CDR3 covers 16 residues. Germline CDR1 SGDLS, CDR2 YYNGEE. V trimming: 3 bases; J trimming: 6 bases; junction bases outside the gene matches: 9. The chain's CDR3 is CASSAGLAVPGDTQYF. CDR3 DNA sequence: TGTGCCAGCAGCGCGGGACTAGCGGTTCCAGGCGATACGCAGTATTTT. The complete variable domain, with remaining parts taken from reference TRBV9 and TRBJ2-3, reads DSGVTQTPKHLITATGQRVTLRCSPRSGDLSVYWYQQSLDQGLQFLIQYYNGEERAKGNILERFSAQQFPDLHSELNLSSLELGDSALYFCASSAGLAVPGDTQYFGPGTRLTVL.